The rows below give T cell receptor beta chains drawn from one sample of a study of T-cell reconstitution after alpha-beta-depleted transplantation in children. TCRdb re-called the PCR reads with MiXCR, one entry per CDR3 protein. The data show over 550,000 distinct CDR3 sequences, with about 10% seen just once and approximately 4.1% held by the top ten. The specimen was PBMCs from the stem cell graft donor, collected from the stem cell graft. Every receptor here comes from a human donor who donated a stem cell graft to a child with acute myeloid leukemia. The CDR3 runs from the conserved cysteine through the conserved F or W. Fields, in order: V gene, D gene, J gene, clone size, CDR3 protein, CDR3 DNA. D genes are given only for firm matches. Clone size is stated in some rows and not others, as once, few, many or a class when expanded.

>TRBV2|TRBD1|TRBJ1-5|few
CASSEEGAVGNQPQHF
TGTGCCAGCAGTGAAGAGGGGGCGGTTGGCAATCAGCCCCAGCATTTT
>TRBV4-3|NA|TRBJ1-5|many
CASSQDRGRPQHF
TGCGCCAGCAGCCAAGATCGAGGGAGGCCCCAGCATTTT
>TRBV20-1|TRBD1|TRBJ1-1|few
CSARSAVGTVNTEAFF
TGCAGTGCTAGAAGCGCCGTTGGGACAGTAAACACTGAAGCTTTCTTT
>TRBV28|TRBD1|TRBJ2-5|NA
CASSYNRGPGETQYF
TGTGCCAGCAGTTACAACAGGGGACCGGGGGAGACCCAGTACTTC
>TRBV6-2/TRBV6-3|TRBD1|TRBJ1-5|few
CASTRGGQGNQPQHF
TGTGCCAGCACCCGAGGGGGACAGGGCAATCAGCCCCAGCATTTT
>TRBV5-1|TRBD1|TRBJ2-1|NA
CASRLTGEFVGVKYNEQFF
TGCGCCAGCAGGTTGACAGGGGAATTCGTGGGAGTGAAATACAATGAGCAGTTCTTC
>TRBV9|TRBD2|TRBJ2-1|many
CASSVALAGGPGNEQFF
TGTGCCAGCAGCGTAGCATTAGCGGGAGGACCGGGAAATGAGCAGTTCTTC
>TRBV4-3|NA|TRBJ2-1|many
CASSQDDSGFRYNEQFF
TGCGCCAGCAGCCAAGATGATAGTGGGTTTCGCTACAATGAGCAGTTCTTC
>TRBV12-3/TRBV12-4|TRBD1|TRBJ1-1|many
CASIRQGRPGNTEAFF
TGTGCCAGCATTCGACAGGGGAGACCAGGAAACACTGAAGCTTTCTTT
>TRBV12-3/TRBV12-4|NA|TRBJ2-3|few
CASSRRSGATDTQYF
TGTGCCAGCAGCCGTCGTTCCGGGGCCACAGATACGCAGTATTTT
>TRBV9|NA|TRBJ1-3|NA
CASSVATSALSGNTIYF
TGTGCCAGCAGCGTAGCGACTTCTGCCCTCTCTGGAAACACCATATATTTT
>TRBV20-1|NA|TRBJ2-1|many
CSVAGPYNEQFF
TGCAGTGTGGCGGGCCCATACAATGAGCAGTTCTTC
>TRBV7-3|NA|TRBJ1-6|few
CASSDGAYNSPLHF
TGTGCCAGCAGCGATGGGGCCTATAATTCACCCCTCCACTTT
>TRBV6-6|NA|TRBJ1-1|NA
CASRAANTEAFF
TGTGCCAGCAGGGCAGCCAACACTGAAGCTTTCTTT
>TRBV5-1|NA|TRBJ1-1|many
CASSLGGMNTEAFF
TGCGCCAGCAGCTTGGGCGGAATGAACACTGAAGCTTTCTTT
>TRBV29-1|NA|TRBJ2-7|many
CSVEDPSAGADHYEQYF
TGCAGCGTTGAAGACCCCTCTGCCGGGGCAGATCACTACGAGCAGTACTTC
>TRBV6-1|NA|TRBJ2-1|many
CASSGAGAYNEQFF
TGTGCCAGCAGTGGAGCAGGGGCCTACAATGAGCAGTTCTTC
>TRBV5-6|TRBD2|TRBJ2-7|many
CASSLVGTSGRYVPYEQYF
TGTGCCAGCAGCTTGGTCGGGACTAGCGGGAGATACGTCCCCTACGAGCAGTACTTC
>TRBV7-6|NA|TRBJ2-2|many
CASRPARRNTGELFF
TGTGCCAGCAGGCCCGCTAGAAGAAACACCGGGGAGCTGTTTTTT
>TRBV5-6|TRBD2|TRBJ2-3|many
CASLVGGSLTDTQYF
TGTGCCAGCCTCGTCGGCGGGAGTCTGACAGATACGCAGTATTTT
>TRBV4-3|TRBD1|TRBJ2-3|NA
CASSQGGQGGTDTQYF
TGCGCCAGCAGCCAAGGGGGACAGGGAGGAACAGATACGCAGTATTTT
>TRBV20-1|NA|TRBJ2-4|many
CSARVGMTGNIQYF
TGCAGTGCTAGAGTAGGCATGACCGGGAACATTCAGTACTTC
>TRBV20-1|TRBD2|TRBJ2-1|many
CSAREQTSGRVGSYNEQFF
TGCAGTGCTAGAGAACAGACTAGCGGGAGGGTAGGATCCTACAATGAGCAGTTCTTC
>TRBV20-1|NA|TRBJ2-1|few
CSKADYNEQFF
TGCAGTAAAGCAGACTACAATGAGCAGTTCTTC
>TRBV19|NA|TRBJ1-1|few
CASSIRTLNTEAFF
TGTGCCAGTAGTATAAGAACCTTGAACACTGAAGCTTTCTTT
>TRBV29-1|TRBD2|TRBJ2-1|NA
CSVEKGTRDYNEQFF
TGCAGCGTTGAAAAGGGGACTAGGGATTACAATGAGCAGTTCTTC
>TRBV7-3|NA|TRBJ2-1|few
CASSSKIGRLNEQFF
TGTGCCAGCAGCTCCAAAATCGGGAGACTGAATGAGCAGTTCTTC
>TRBV7-9|NA|TRBJ2-2|many
CASSQSGTGELFF
TGTGCCAGCAGCCAGAGCGGGACCGGGGAGCTGTTTTTT
>TRBV15|NA|TRBJ2-2|NA
CATSRAGAGELFF
TGTGCCACCAGCAGAGCCGGCGCCGGGGAGCTGTTTTTT
>TRBV7-8|NA|TRBJ2-5|few
CASSLRSAATRETQYF
TGTGCCAGCAGCTTAAGGTCGGCCGCCACGCGCGAGACCCAGTACTTC
>TRBV29-1|TRBD1|TRBJ2-3|many
CSAPGQGTDTQYF
TGCAGCGCCCCTGGACAGGGAACAGATACGCAGTATTTT
>TRBV20-1|NA|TRBJ1-2|many
CSARAGAYYGYTF
TGCAGTGCTAGAGCAGGCGCTTACTATGGCTACACCTTC
>TRBV7-2|NA|TRBJ2-7|few
CASSGDFVSYEQYF
TGTGCCAGCAGCGGGGACTTCGTCTCCTACGAGCAGTACTTC
>TRBV20-1|NA|TRBJ2-7|NA
CSASDWDSIHEQYF
TGCAGTGCTAGTGATTGGGACTCCATCCACGAGCAGTACTTC
>TRBV7-2|TRBD1|TRBJ1-1|few
CASSLTGVGPEAFF
TGTGCCAGCAGCCTAACAGGGGTAGGACCTGAAGCTTTCTTT
>TRBV14|TRBD1|TRBJ1-2|NA
CASSQGGTGREGYTF
TGTGCCAGCAGCCAAGGAGGGACAGGTCGCGAGGGCTACACCTTC
>TRBV5-1|TRBD2|TRBJ2-7|few
CASTLGAGGKYEQYF
TGCGCCAGCACCCTAGGAGCGGGAGGGAAATACGAGCAGTACTTC
>TRBV29-1|NA|TRBJ2-3|many
CSVEKGAQYF
TGCAGCGTTGAGAAGGGGGCGCAGTATTTT
>TRBV15|NA|TRBJ1-5|many
CATSRVGDNQPQHF
TGTGCCACCAGCAGAGTCGGAGACAATCAGCCCCAGCATTTT
>TRBV11-2|TRBD2|TRBJ2-3|few
CASSLYAVAAGGPISDTQYF
TGTGCCAGCAGCTTATACGCCGTCGCAGCGGGAGGGCCAATTAGTGATACGCAGTATTTT
>TRBV5-1|NA|TRBJ2-3|many
CASSTGQSPKTDTQYF
TGCGCCAGCAGCACCGGACAGTCACCTAAAACAGATACGCAGTATTTT
>TRBV6-2/TRBV6-3|TRBD1|TRBJ2-3|few
CASSPGGSAGDTQYF
TGTGCCAGCAGTCCAGGGGGTAGCGCAGGAGATACGCAGTATTTT
>TRBV20-1|NA|TRBJ2-7|few
CSAVIDSRYEQYF
TGCAGTGCCGTTATCGACAGCCGGTACGAGCAGTACTTC
>TRBV18|NA|TRBJ1-6|few
CASSPQESSYNSPLHF
TGTGCCAGCTCACCTCAAGAGAGCTCCTATAATTCACCCCTCCACTTT
>TRBV20-1|NA|TRBJ2-3|few
CSARSKQGSTDTQYF
TGCAGTGCTAGATCGAAACAGGGCAGCACAGATACGCAGTATTTT
>TRBV29-1|NA|TRBJ2-3|many
CSVRPYTDTQYF
TGCAGCGTAAGACCGTACACAGATACGCAGTATTTT
>TRBV7-2|NA|TRBJ2-2|few
CASSLELETGELFF
TGTGCCAGCAGCTTAGAACTAGAGACCGGGGAGCTGTTTTTT
>TRBV20-1|NA|TRBJ1-5|few
CSAEKQSGLRNQPQHF
TGCAGTGCCGAGAAACAGTCCGGACTCCGCAATCAGCCCCAGCATTTT
>TRBV3-1|NA|TRBJ2-7|few
CASSQDLFSDEQYF
TGTGCCAGCAGCCAAGATCTTTTCTCGGACGAGCAGTACTTC
>TRBV27|NA|TRBJ1-1|many
CASHREGTEAFF
TGTGCCAGCCACAGGGAGGGGACTGAAGCTTTCTTT
>TRBV5-1|TRBD2|TRBJ2-7|many
CASSFSGRDYEQYF
TGCGCCAGCAGCTTTAGCGGGAGGGACTACGAGCAGTACTTC
>TRBV11-2|TRBD2|TRBJ2-3|few
CASSIRGTSGQSTDTQYF
TGTGCCAGCAGCATAAGAGGTACTAGCGGCCAGAGCACAGATACGCAGTATTTT
>TRBV27|NA|TRBJ2-2|NA
CASRRYTGELFF
TGTGCCAGCAGGAGGTACACCGGGGAGCTGTTTTTT
>TRBV29-1|TRBD2|TRBJ2-3|many
CSVGPGVAGEGDTQYF
TGCAGCGTTGGGCCGGGGGTAGCGGGAGAAGGGGATACGCAGTATTTT
>TRBV5-1|TRBD2|TRBJ2-3|few
CASSQFSGSTDTQYF
TGCGCCAGCAGCCAATTTAGCGGGAGCACAGATACGCAGTATTTT
>TRBV27|NA|TRBJ2-2|NA
CASSLFAGTANTGELFF
TGTGCCAGCAGTTTATTTGCCGGGACGGCGAACACCGGGGAGCTGTTTTTT
>TRBV14|TRBD1|TRBJ1-1|NA
CASSPDRAPFLNTEAFF
TGTGCCAGCAGCCCCGACAGGGCCCCGTTTTTGAACACTGAAGCTTTCTTT
>TRBV11-2|TRBD1|TRBJ2-1|few
CASSLVVGTADNEQFF
TGTGCCAGCAGCTTAGTCGTCGGGACAGCCGACAATGAGCAGTTCTTC
>TRBV28|NA|TRBJ2-7|few
CASSPTGARYEQYF
TGTGCCAGCAGTCCTACGGGGGCTCGCTACGAGCAGTACTTC